The 12 T cell receptor beta chains below all came from one sample that was sequenced in a study of T cell repertoires in cytomegalovirus infection. Each CDR3 protein is one row after TCRdb ran MiXCR on the reads. Found here are approximately 470,000 distinct CDR3 sequences, approximately 42% of them singletons; the top ten hold about 45%. These receptors have no known antigen. The sequencing used cultured PBMCs, collected from culture after CMV antigen stimulation. These receptors were collected from a human donor in good health (CMV status not recorded). Some clones in this sample may be carry-over from other donors' samples.

The chain recombines TRBV10-3 with TRBJ2-3, with a tentative D call TRBD1 (6 bases). CDR3 length: 14 residues. V lost 4 bases and J lost 4, with 12 bases in between. From germline, CDR1 is ENHRY and CDR2 SYGVKD. The CDR3 is CAISGQGTADTQYF. DNA for the CDR3: TGTGCCATCAGTGGGCAGGGGACCGCAGATACGCAGTATTTT.

This chain uses TRBV5-5 with TRBJ2-2; TRBD1 matches at 11 bases. Germline CDR1 is SGHKS and CDR2 is YYEKEE (reference sequence). The V segment lost 2 bases and the J segment 2 bases; nucleotides outside the gene matches: 11. The CDR3 runs to 19 residues. The CDR3 DNA is TGTGCCAGCAGCTTCGCTCAGGGACAGGGGGGTCCTAACACCGGGGAGCTGTTTTTT. Translated: CASSFAQGQGGPNTGELFF.

In DNA, the CDR3 is TGTGCGACGGCCCGGGGTGGCCCCTACGAGCAGTACTTC. Translation: CATARGGPYEQYF. This chain links TRBV19 with TRBJ2-7; D might be TRBD2 (5 bases). The germline gives CDR1 LNHDA, CDR2 SQIVND (reference sequence). The CDR3 covers 13 residues.

This chain connects TRBV12-3 or TRBV12-4 to TRBJ1-1; no reliable D call. The CDR3 spans 12 residues. Between the trimmed V and J ends, which lost 3 bases and 6 bases, there was a span of 8 bases. The CDR3 reads CASSFQRAEAFF. The CDR3 coding sequence is TGTGCCAGCAGTTTTCAGCGGGCTGAAGCTTTCTTT.

Of note for this clonotype: This may arise from a read error, as a much more abundant clone is one base away. This chain links TRBV12-3 or TRBV12-4 with TRBJ2-7; maybe TRBD2 (6 bases). V dropped 1 base and J dropped 5 bases, with 9 bases sitting between them. The CDR3 sequence is 13 residues long. DNA for the CDR3: TGTGCCAGCAGTTTAGGAGCGGGCGACGAGCAGTACTTC. Its translation: CASSLGAGDEQYF.

The chain couples TRBV7-9 to TRBJ2-5; TRBD1 aligns across 8 bases. This CDR3 region has 16 residues. CDR1 and CDR2 (germline): SEHNR, FQNEAQ (reference sequence). V was pared by 5 bases and J by 3 bases, with 11 bases of the junction left unmatched. The CDR3 spells CASSPPMGQEKETQYF. The CDR3 region has the DNA TGTGCCAGCAGCCCCCCTATGGGACAGGAAAAAGAGACCCAGTACTTC.

In this sample, this clonotype turned up a few times. The chain is built from TRBV4-3 and TRBJ2-1; D uncertain. Germline CDR1 LGHNA, CDR2 YSLEER. CDR3 length: 13 residues. Trimming removed 1 base at V and 7 bases at J, with 8 bases between. DNA for the CDR3: TGCGCCAGCAGCCAAGTGATGGGAAATGAGCAGTTCTTC. Its protein is CASSQVMGNEQFF.

The rearrangement joins TRBV7-2 to TRBJ2-5; D is unclear. Germline CDR1 reads SGHTA; CDR2 reads FQGNSA. V lost 5 bases, J lost 6 bases, and 13 bases lay in between. The CDR3 loop spans 13 amino acids. Written as DNA, the CDR3 is TGTGCCAGCAGCCCTGGACGAGTACAGACCCAGTACTTC. Residues: CASSPGRVQTQYF. Supplemented by reference TRBV7-2 and TRBJ2-5, the full variable domain reads GAGVSQSPSNKVTEKGKDVELRCDPISGHTALYWYRQSLGQGLEFLIYFQGNSAPDKSGLPSDRFSAERTGGSVSTLTIQRTQQEDSAVYLCASSPGRVQTQYFGPGTRLLVL.

This clonotype has a handful of counts. The rearrangement uses TRBV7-2 and TRBJ2-7; D is undetermined. This CDR3 contains 11 residues. V was shortened by 6 bases and J by 3 bases, with 6 bases between the two germline ends. The V gene's germline CDR1 is SGHTA and CDR2 FQGNSA. CDR3 amino acids: CASRSFYEQYF. DNA of the CDR3: TGTGCCAGCAGATCGTTCTACGAGCAGTACTTC.

The chain is built from TRBV20-1 and TRBJ2-3; 10 nucleotides agree with TRBD2. Trimming at V came to 6 bases and at J to 2 bases, leaving 5 bases not matched to a gene. CDR1 is DFQATT and CDR2 is SNEGSKA in the germline V gene (reference sequence). CDR3 length: 14 residues. The DNA for the CDR3 is TGCAGTGCACGAGGACTAGCGGACACAGATACGCAGTATTTT. Translated, it gives CSARGLADTDTQYF.

The V call is TRBV7-9, the J call TRBJ2-7; 7 bases agree with TRBD2. Germline values: CDR1 SEHNR, CDR2 FQNEAQ (reference sequence). The CDR3 consists of 15 residues. With 5 bases clipped from V and 7 bases from J, the junction kept 14 bases outside the gene matches. The CDR3: CASSPRAGDLWEQYF. Here the CDR3 DNA reads TGTGCCAGCAGCCCTAGGGCGGGAGATCTTTGGGAGCAGTACTTC.

Only a few counts were recorded for this clonotype. The chain recombines TRBV7-2 with TRBJ2-1, with 12 positions matching TRBD2. This CDR3 spans 18 amino acids. With 2 bases clipped from V and 9 bases from J, the junction kept 14 bases outside the gene matches. Germline V lookup: CDR1 SGHTA, CDR2 FQGNSA. The CDR3, as DNA: TGTGCCAGCAGCTTATCATTCGACCTAGCGGGAGGGCGGGGTGAGCAGTTCTTC. This translates into CASSLSFDLAGGRGEQFF.